The 11 T cell receptor beta chains below all came from one sample that was sequenced in a study of shared clonotypes between healthy human individuals (dated by TCRdb to 2020 to 2022). CD8 naive samples were CD45RO-negative cells positively selected for CCR7, giving a CD45RA+CCR7+ population that excluded TemRA cells. Library method: the immunoSEQ multiplex PCR assay. Entries here come from immuneACCESS through TCRdb and include only in-frame sequences with V and J called. Some clones fail to appear in such tables; in the studies checked, an unresolved V gene covers under half of the shortfall, and the cause of the remainder is unknown. A total of 550,000 to 600,000 clones appear in this sample, 98% of them only once. The ten largest clones take up more than 0.3% of the sample. Input material: naive CD8+ T cells sorted from blood. This specimen's cell subset or site label, interpreted: CD45RA+CCR7+. Every receptor here comes from a man in his thirties or forties in good health.

This clone was counted once. The chain links TRBV4-1 to TRBJ2-5, with 10 bases fitting TRBD2. This CDR3 comprises 16 residues. Germline V gives CDR1 MGHRA, CDR2 YSYEKL. V lost 3 bases, J lost 4 bases, and 8 bases stayed unmatched. The CDR3 reads CASSQLAGGGGETQYF. The CDR3 nucleotides are TGCGCCAGCAGCCAGTTAGCGGGAGGCGGGGGAGAGACCCAGTACTTC.

Only one count was recorded for this clone. This sequence joins TRBV5-1 and TRBJ2-5; 8 bases fit TRBD2. After removal of 1 base from V and 5 bases from J, the junction contained 13 bases not matched to a gene. Germline lookup yields CDR1 SGHRS and CDR2 YFSETQ. This CDR3 contains 17 residues. CDR3 region: CASSLTRSGGPKETQYF. The CDR3 bases are TGCGCCAGCAGCTTGACTCGGTCGGGAGGGCCCAAGGAGACCCAGTACTTC. The whole variable domain, filled in from reference TRBV5-1 and TRBJ2-5, reads KAGVTQTPRYLIKTRGQQVTLSCSPISGHRSVSWYQQTPGQGLQFLFEYFSETQRNKGNFPGRFSGRQFSNSRSEMNVSTLELGDSALYLCASSLTRSGGPKETQYFGPGTRLLVL.

The chain recombines TRBV6-5 with TRBJ2-2, with D hard to call. V lost 4 bases and J 0 bases, leaving 12 bases between the germline ends. The CDR3 length is 16 residues. Germline values: CDR1 MNHEY, CDR2 SVGAGI. The CDR3 loop is CASSSHIGANTGELFF. CDR3 bases: TGTGCCAGCAGTTCACACATCGGAGCGAACACCGGGGAGCTGTTTTTT.

This chain connects TRBV7-9 to TRBJ2-3; D is undetermined. The CDR3 is made up of 15 amino acids. Germline loops: CDR1 SEHNR, CDR2 FQNEAQ (reference sequence). V dropped 5 bases and J dropped 0 bases, with 12 bases sitting between them. CDR3 bases: TGTGCCAGCAGCCCCGTTCTAGACAGCACAGATACGCAGTATTTT. It is translated as CASSPVLDSTDTQYF.

This chain joins TRBV9 and TRBJ2-1; 10 positions match TRBD1. Trimming took 1 base from V and 5 from J; bases not matched to a gene: 6. The CDR3 is 16 residues long. The germline V gene encodes CDR1 SGDLS and CDR2 YYNGEE. This CDR3 reads CASSVWGQGRDNEQFF. DNA for the CDR3: TGTGCCAGCAGCGTATGGGGACAGGGGAGGGACAATGAGCAGTTCTTC.

The chain carries TRBV15 and TRBJ2-5; possibly TRBD1 for D (7 bases). V shed 2 bases and J shed 1 base, with 14 bases lying between them. This CDR3 region has 16 residues. Germline V gene lookup returns CDR1 LNHNV and CDR2 YYDKDF (reference sequence). This chain's CDR3 is CATSRNRGGSQETQYF. The CDR3 bases are TGTGCCACCAGCAGAAACAGGGGAGGTTCCCAAGAGACCCAGTACTTC.

On this clone itself: The sample has other DNA sequences that encode this CDR3 too. The chain joins TRBV27 to TRBJ1-1, with TRBD1 as a possible D gene (5 bases). Trimming cost V 5 bases and J 6 bases, with 7 bases left between them. The CDR3 is 11 residues long. Germline V gives CDR1 MNHEY, CDR2 SMNVEV (reference sequence). Here the CDR3 reads CASSGGSEAFF. The CDR3, as DNA: TGTGCCAGCAGTGGGGGGTCTGAAGCTTTCTTT.

The chain joins TRBV6-5 to TRBJ2-1, with TRBD2 identical over 13 bases. The CDR3 extends over 15 amino acids. Trimming at V came to 5 bases and at J to 7 bases, leaving 5 bases not matched to a gene. The germline gives CDR1 MNHEY, CDR2 SVGAGI. The CDR3: CASSGLAGVFNEQFF. As DNA, the CDR3 is TGTGCCAGCAGTGGACTAGCGGGAGTTTTTAATGAGCAGTTCTTC.

V is TRBV7-9 and J is TRBJ2-2, with TRBD2 matching 10 bases. This CDR3 has 18 amino acids. Germline V gene sequence: CDR1 SEHNR, CDR2 FQNEAQ (reference sequence). V lost 0 bases to trimming and J lost 2 bases; unmatched junction nucleotides: 6. Here the CDR3 reads CASSLASGTSENTGELFF. The CDR3 DNA follows: TGTGCCAGCAGCTTAGCGTCCGGGACTAGCGAAAACACCGGGGAGCTGTTTTTT.

The chain combines TRBV7-8 with TRBJ1-5; D might be TRBD1 (6 bases). V shed 5 bases and J shed 5 bases, with 16 bases lying between them. The CDR3 has 15 amino acids. Germline V gene data show CDR1 as SGHVS and CDR2 as FQNEAQ. CDR3 sequence reads: CASSRNQGPHQPQHF. CDR3 in DNA: TGTGCCAGCAGCAGAAACCAGGGGCCCCATCAGCCCCAGCATTTT.

V and J are TRBV5-4 and TRBJ2-2; TRBD2 aligns across 9 bases. CDR1 and CDR2 (germline): SGHNT, YYREEE (reference sequence). The V segment lost 5 bases and the J segment 7 bases; nucleotides outside the gene matches: 6. The CDR3 sequence is 14 residues long. CDR3 sequence (DNA): TGTGCCAGCAGTCCAGCGGGAGGAAACGGGGAGCTGTTTTTT. The encoded protein is CASSPAGGNGELFF.